This T cell receptor (beta chain) was recorded in a study of OX40 agonist ivuxolimab in advanced cancers. On the study more broadly: Three patients, one with hepatocellular carcinoma and two with cutaneous melanoma, achieved partial responses.

Germline V gene data show CDR1 as SGHRS and CDR2 as YFSETQ. Trimming cost V 3 bases and J 0 bases, with 13 bases left between them. This CDR3 is built from 16 residues. The repertoire was sequenced with immunoSEQ multiplex PCR; TCRdb's copy has only in-frame clones and lacks some. The table has around 62,000 clones, 84% seen once. The sequences come from CD4+ or CD8+ T cells sorted from blood, collected in a trial of the OX40 agonist ivuxolimab. This receptor was identified in an adult with an advanced solid tumor such as melanoma, head and neck, liver or kidney cancer. The chain employs TRBV5-1 and TRBJ1-3, with D possibly being TRBD1 (5 bases). CDR3 residues: CASSSSGADSGNTIYF. The DNA of the CDR3 is TGCGCCAGCAGCTCCTCCGGGGCCGACTCTGGAAACACCATATATTTT.